This is a list of T cell receptor beta chains from one sample in a study of cytomegalovirus exposure and HLA in healthy donors. The protocol was immunoSEQ multiplex PCR, while the TCRdb copy is restricted to in-frame clones and leaves out a portion. The sample includes roughly 140,000 clones, 73% of them seen just once. Material: PBMCs. Receptors were obtained from a human donor in good health. The CDR3 runs from the conserved cysteine through the conserved F or W. A D gene is named only where the DNA matches it firmly. Where a row states a size, it is once, few, many or the class of an expanded clone; other rows omit it.

>TRBV5-6|NA|TRBD2|TRBJ2-3
CASSSTSGSPGYTDTQYF
TGTGCCAGCAGCTCAACTAGCGGGAGTCCGGGATACACAGATACGCAGTATTTT
>TRBV11-2|NA|TRBD2|TRBJ2-7
CASSPRLAWYEQYF
TGTGCCAGCAGCCCACGACTAGCGTGGTACGAGCAGTACTTC
>TRBV29-1|NA|NA|TRBJ2-7
CSVEEGGTQYF
TGCAGCGTTGAGGAGGGAGGTACGCAGTACTTC
>TRBV19|NA|TRBD2|TRBJ2-3
CASSMGTSGRKGQDTQYF
TGTGCCAGTAGTATGGGGACTAGCGGGAGGAAGGGGCAAGATACGCAGTATTTT
>TRBV5-4|NA|NA|TRBJ2-5
CASSHPSGQETQYF
TGTGCCAGCAGCCATCCCAGCGGCCAAGAGACCCAGTACTTC
>TRBV6-1|NA|TRBD2|TRBJ2-1
CASSEVLAGAGEQFF
TGTGCCAGCAGTGAAGTACTAGCGGGAGCCGGTGAGCAGTTCTTC
>TRBV12-5|NA|NA|TRBJ1-3
CASGLRQGGNTIYF
TGTGCTAGTGGTTTGCGGCAGGGAGGAAACACCATATATTTT
>TRBV6-1|NA|NA|TRBJ2-7
CASSVWGESYGQYF
TGTGCCAGCAGTGTTTGGGGGGAGTCGTACGGGCAGTACTTC
>TRBV30|once|NA|TRBJ2-3
CACLDGGIRFDTQYF
TGTGCCTGCCTCGATGGGGGGATTCGGTTTGATACGCAGTATTTT
>TRBV2|NA|TRBD2|TRBJ2-7
CASSYARGLGSYEQYF
TGTGCCAGCAGTTATGCCAGGGGACTAGGGTCCTACGAGCAGTACTTC
>TRBV7-8|NA|NA|TRBJ1-5
CASSPGVQPQHF
TGTGCCAGCAGCCCAGGGGTCCAGCCCCAGCATTTT
>TRBV28|few|NA|TRBJ2-5
CASSSRESFQETQYF
TGTGCCAGCAGTTCCCGGGAATCTTTTCAAGAGACCCAGTACTTC
>TRBV4-1|NA|NA|TRBJ2-7
CASSQDPGSYEQYF
TGCGCCAGCAGCCAAGATCCAGGCTCCTACGAGCAGTACTTC
>TRBV11-3|once|TRBD2|TRBJ2-7
CASSPWTSEYEQYF
TGTGCCAGCAGCCCCTGGACTAGCGAGTACGAGCAGTACTTC
>TRBV25-1|NA|NA|TRBJ1-1
CASSDNDRNTEAFF
TGTGCCAGCAGTGATAACGACAGGAACACTGAAGCTTTCTTT
>TRBV7-9|NA|NA|TRBJ2-5
CASSLARSQRGQYF
TGTGCCAGCAGCTTAGCGCGTTCGCAGCGAGGCCAGTACTTC
>TRBV19|NA|NA|TRBJ1-1
CASNPNLNTEAFF
TGTGCCAGTAATCCGAACCTAAACACTGAAGCTTTCTTT
>TRBV5-4|few|TRBD2|TRBJ2-5
CASSFGSGAEQETQYF
TGTGCCAGCAGCTTCGGGAGCGGGGCTGAACAAGAGACCCAGTACTTC
>TRBV7-6|NA|TRBD1|TRBJ2-1
CASSSRQGAFNEQFF
TGTGCCAGCAGTTCGCGACAGGGGGCTTTCAATGAGCAGTTCTTC
>TRBV2|NA|TRBD1|TRBJ1-2
CASRRQGGNYGYTF
TGTGCCAGCAGGAGACAGGGTGGCAACTATGGCTACACCTTC
>TRBV30|NA|NA|TRBJ1-4
CAWTATNEKLFF
TGTGCCTGGACGGCAACTAATGAAAAACTGTTTTTT
>TRBV5-1|few|NA|TRBJ2-7
CASSLVAGFYEQYF
TGCGCCAGCAGCTTGGTGGCGGGTTTCTACGAGCAGTACTTC
>TRBV7-9|NA|NA|TRBJ2-5
CASSLAAGLWGETQYF
TGTGCCAGCAGCTTAGCGGCGGGGCTTTGGGGAGAGACCCAGTACTTC
>TRBV30|NA|TRBD1|TRBJ2-1
CAQGGQGAGNEQFF
TGTGCCCAGGGGGGACAGGGGGCGGGGAATGAGCAGTTCTTC
>TRBV7-3|NA|TRBD2|TRBJ2-1
CASSFLGGTSGRNEQFF
TGTGCCAGCAGCTTCCTTGGAGGGACTAGCGGGAGGAATGAGCAGTTCTTC
>TRBV10-3|NA|NA|TRBJ1-5
CAISAGGGNQPQHF
TGTGCCATCAGTGCGGGGGGAGGCAATCAGCCCCAGCATTTT
>TRBV15|NA|TRBD1|TRBJ2-7
CATSRDRTITYEQYF
TGTGCCACCAGCAGGGACAGGACGATAACCTACGAGCAGTACTTC
>TRBV6-5|few|TRBD1|TRBJ1-2
CASSRTGLGYTF
TGTGCCAGCAGTAGGACAGGGTTGGGCTACACCTTC
>TRBV2|few|NA|TRBJ1-5
CASTRDGNQPQHF
TGTGCCAGCACTAGAGACGGGAATCAGCCCCAGCATTTT
>TRBV5-4|NA|NA|TRBJ1-2
CASSRAGGQVSNYGYTF
TGTGCCAGCAGCCGGGCCGGGGGTCAGGTCTCTAACTATGGCTACACCTTC
>TRBV5-4|NA|NA|TRBJ1-6
CASSPGAGVYNSPLHF
TGTGCCAGCAGCCCCGGGGCGGGGGTATATAATTCACCCCTCCACTTT